The 8 T cell receptor beta chains in this list originate from one sample, sequenced in a study of siplizumab effects on memory and regulatory T cells. Profiling relied on immunoSEQ multiplex PCR, and the TCRdb table lists in-frame clones only, not all of them. The sample carries fewer than 80,000 clones, roughly 93% recorded once. What was sequenced was CD8+ T cells sorted from blood. The receptor set was obtained from a human donor in good health.

The chain combines TRBV4-2 with TRBJ2-2, with D unresolved. This CDR3 is built from 11 residues. Deletions cut 4 bases from V and 6 bases from J, with 3 bases between. Germline V gene data show CDR1 as LGHNA and CDR2 as YNFKEQ. The CDR3 bases are TGTGCCAGCAGCCCGCCCGGGGAGCTGTTTTTT. This sequence encodes CASSPPGELFF.

V and J are TRBV4-1 and TRBJ2-2; 9 bases align to TRBD1. Germline V gene sequence: CDR1 MGHRA, CDR2 YSYEKL. Trimming cost V 1 base and J 6 bases; bases outside gene matches: 0. The CDR3 runs 14 residues. CDR3 loop: CASSQGQGAGELFF. The CDR3 bases are TGCGCCAGCAGCCAAGGACAGGGGGCCGGGGAGCTGTTTTTT.

The rearrangement uses TRBV4-1 and TRBJ1-2, with 7 positions matching TRBD1. Trimming cost V 4 bases and J 5 bases; bases outside gene matches: 7. The CDR3 totals 14 residues. Germline lookup yields CDR1 MGHRA and CDR2 YSYEKL. CDR3 residues: CASSRGDRRYGYTF. CDR3 nucleotides: TGCGCCAGCAGCCGCGGGGACAGAAGATATGGCTACACCTTC.

The CDR3 region has the DNA TGTGCCAGCAGCCCCCTTGGAACAGATACGCAGTATTTT. The encoded protein is CASSPLGTDTQYF. The gene calls are TRBV7-2 and TRBJ2-3; D is unresolved. This CDR3 is 13 amino acids long. Germline CDR1 SGHTA, CDR2 FQGNSA. V lost 5 bases, J lost 3 bases, and 9 bases lay in between.

CDR3 nucleotide sequence: TGTGCCAGCAGCGGGGACGGATACGGCTACACCTTC. Amino acid sequence: CASSGDGYGYTF. The V gene is TRBV5-5, the J gene TRBJ1-2; tentatively, D is TRBD1 (5 bases). This CDR3 is 12 amino acids long. CDR1 is SGHKS and CDR2 is YYEKEE in the germline V gene (reference sequence). V was pared by 4 bases and J by 8 bases, with 12 bases between. The full variable domain, its missing parts supplied by reference TRBV5-5 and TRBJ1-2, is DAGVTQSPTHLIKTRGQQVTLRCSPISGHKSVSWYQQVLGQGPQFIFQYYEKEERGRGNFPDRFSARQFPNYSSELNVNALLLGDSALYLCASSGDGYGYTFGSGTRLTVV.

The table lists this clone with a count of one. The chain joins TRBV5-4 to TRBJ2-1; a weak D match, TRBD1 (5 bases). Germline V gene lookup returns CDR1 SGHNT and CDR2 YYREEE (reference sequence). The CDR3 spans 13 residues. Trimming cost V 1 base and J 8 bases, with 10 bases left between them. The CDR3 DNA follows: TGTGCCAGCAGCTTGTGGGGCTCCGATGAGCAGTTCTTC. Translation gives CASSLWGSDEQFF.

Here the CDR3 reads CASSFEQGAYGYTF. The CDR3, as DNA: TGTGCCAGCAGTTTCGAGCAGGGGGCTTATGGCTACACCTTC. The V and J genes are TRBV28 and TRBJ1-2; the match to TRBD1 covers 8 bases. Germline CDR1 and CDR2: MDHEN and SYDVKM. This CDR3 spans 14 amino acids. The trim removed 3 bases at V and 5 bases at J, leaving 5 bases unmatched.

The V gene is TRBV2, the J gene TRBJ2-5, with D hard to call. V lost 2 bases, J lost 4 bases, and 11 bases lay in between. CDR1 is SNHLY, CDR2 FYNNEI, per germline. The CDR3 totals 14 residues. The CDR3: CASSESRLGETQYF. The CDR3 DNA is TGTGCCAGCAGTGAATCGCGGTTAGGAGAGACCCAGTACTTC.